One T cell receptor (beta chain) is described in this entry. Per the authors' pipeline: Scientists estimated how many nucleated cells there were by amplifying reference gene primers. The assay was immunoSEQ multiplex PCR, and TCRdb's table has in-frame clones only and misses some. V and J calls and clone size are given by that table; D and trimming were obtained from the DNA. The sample comprises under 250,000 clones, roughly 80% of which are singletons, and about 6.3% rests with the top ten. These data are taken from a study of blood T cell repertoires in COVID-19. Study at large: Samples taken during acute and convalescent COVID-19 were collected in the United States, Italy and Spain. The cDNA or gDNA used as material had been derived from T cells, B-cell-depleted T cells, or PBMCs.

CDR1 is KGHSH and CDR2 is LQKENI in the germline V gene. V was shortened by 8 bases and J by 2 bases, with 13 bases between the two germline ends. This CDR3 has 13 amino acids. The sequence was collected from a woman in her sixties with active or convalescent COVID-19. The material sequenced was peripheral blood. The chain joins TRBV18 to TRBJ2-7; no definite D call. In DNA, the CDR3 is TGTGCCAGCCCCCAACTCTTTACCTACGAGCAGTACTTC. This codes for CASPQLFTYEQYF.